The present T cell receptor beta chain was sequenced within a study of T cell repertoires in cytomegalovirus infection. In TCRdb, the reads were re-called with MiXCR into one record per CDR3 protein. The profile shows a few hundred thousand distinct CDR3 sequences, roughly a sixth of them singletons. CDR3 length: 17 residues. Germline V gene sequence: CDR1 MNHNY, CDR2 SVGAGI (reference sequence). The V gene end was trimmed by 8 bases and the J gene end by 1 base; junction bases not matched to a gene: 12. A few counts support this clonotype. This TCR was recovered from a human donor in good health (CMV status not recorded). Some clones in this sample may be carry-over from other donors' samples. The sequenced material came from PBMCs. This chain uses TRBV6-6 with TRBJ2-7, with 12 bases that match TRBD1. In DNA, the CDR3 is TGTGCCAGCGCCAGATCATTGGGACAGGGGGCTTCCTACGAGCAGTACTTC. It codes for CASARSLGQGASYEQYF.